The 25 T cell receptor beta chains in this list originate from one sample, sequenced in a study of T cells in Graves' hyperthyroidism and ophthalmopathy. Researchers took RNA transcripts and amplified the TCR beta CDR3 regions from them. The TCR CDR3 was amplified in a first-round RT-PCR using the HTBI primer set. MiXCR, run by TCRdb on the multiplex PCR reads, gives a single entry per CDR3 protein. The repertoire has roughly 240,000 distinct CDR3 sequences, roughly 17% of them found once; the top ten carry approximately 30%. Sample: blood. The receptors were gathered from a woman aged 18 to 35 with Graves' ophthalmopathy.

Regarding this clonotype: A read error is possible here, since a much larger clone lies one base away. This chain uses TRBV13 with TRBJ1-2; D remains unclear. Germline V gene data show CDR1 as PRHDT and CDR2 as FYEKMQ (reference sequence). CDR3 length equals 13 residues. DNA of the CDR3: TGTGTCAGCAGCACCAGACAAGGCCATGGCTACACCTTC. Amino acids: CVSSTRQGHGYTF.

This clonotype was seen ten or more times. V gene TRBV18 combines with J gene TRBJ1-1; D is unresolved. Germline values: CDR1 KGHSH, CDR2 LQKENI. CDR3 length: 14 amino acids. V shed 3 bases and J shed 4 bases, with 12 bases lying between them. The CDR3 DNA reads TGTGCCAGCTCACCCTCGGGTCTGGGCACTGAAGCTTTCTTT. It codes for CASSPSGLGTEAFF.

The V gene is TRBV20-1, the J gene TRBJ1-1; D uncertain. Trimming took 0 bases from V and 3 from J, leaving 2 bases between them. The CDR3 runs 11 residues. The germline V gene has CDR1 DFQATT and CDR2 SNEGSKA (reference sequence). The CDR3 here is CSAREDTEAFF. Written as DNA, the CDR3 is TGCAGTGCTAGAGAAGACACTGAAGCTTTCTTT.

Ten or more counts support this clonotype. J is TRBJ2-5 and V is TRBV7-2; D is perhaps TRBD2 (5 bases). V gave up 2 bases and J gave up 0 bases, with 19 bases separating them. The CDR3 spans 18 residues. CDR1 is SGHTA, CDR2 FQGNSA, per germline. The CDR3 coding sequence is TGTGCCAGCAGCTTACTCTTACTTGCCGGGATGTACCAAGAGACCCAGTACTTC. As protein: CASSLLLLAGMYQETQYF.

In its sample, this clonotype was seen many times. This chain uses TRBV18 with TRBJ2-7, with D perhaps assigned TRBD1 or TRBD2 (6 bases each). The CDR3 contains 17 residues. From germline, CDR1 is KGHSH and CDR2 LQKENI. Between the trimmed V and J ends, which lost 0 bases and 0 bases, there was a span of 15 bases. The CDR3 region has the DNA TGTGCCAGCTCACCACCGACCGGACGGGGGCTCTCCTACGAGCAGTACTTC. Amino acids: CASSPPTGRGLSYEQYF.

The chain carries TRBV27 and TRBJ2-1, with 8 bases matching TRBD2. V lost 2 bases to trimming and J lost 5 bases; unmatched junction nucleotides: 5. Germline lookup yields CDR1 MNHEY and CDR2 SMNVEV (reference sequence). There are 15 residues in the CDR3. Here the CDR3 reads CASSLIAGGNNEQFF. The CDR3 DNA follows: TGTGCCAGCAGTTTAATCGCGGGAGGCAACAATGAGCAGTTCTTC.

This clonotype was detected many times. The J gene is TRBJ1-5, the V gene TRBV3-1; D is undetermined. The length of the CDR3 is 17 residues. In germline, CDR1 is LGHDT, CDR2 YNNKEL (reference sequence). V lost 0 bases to trimming and J lost 7 bases, with 19 bases between them. The CDR3 is CASSQDLTGVRVQPQHF. CDR3 sequence (DNA): TGTGCCAGCAGCCAAGATCTCACGGGCGTGAGGGTACAGCCCCAGCATTTT.

This clonotype appeared many times. This rearrangement joins TRBV6-2 or TRBV6-3 to TRBJ2-4; no reliable D call. This CDR3 comprises 14 residues. V gave up 7 bases and J gave up 0 bases, with 10 bases separating them. CDR1 and CDR2 from the germline V gene are MNHEY and SVGEGT. Here the CDR3 reads CASTVGLAKNIQYF. CDR3 DNA: TGTGCCAGCACCGTGGGATTAGCCAAAAACATTCAGTACTTC.

This clonotype showed up many times. This sequence joins TRBV20-1 and TRBJ2-2; 13 bases line up with TRBD2. The germline CDR1 and CDR2 sequences are DFQATT and SNEGSKA (reference sequence). After removal of 6 bases from V and 5 bases from J, the junction contained 9 bases not matched to a gene. The CDR3 runs to 16 residues. CDR3 DNA: TGCAGTGCCCGTAGGACTAGCGGGAGCGGGACCGGGGAGCTGTTTTTT. Residues: CSARRTSGSGTGELFF.

This clonotype was observed many times. V gene TRBV5-1 combines with J gene TRBJ1-1; tentatively, D is TRBD1 (6 bases). With 1 base removed from V and 1 base from J, the gap between germline ends came to 11 bases. The CDR3 has 15 amino acids. Germline values: CDR1 SGHRS, CDR2 YFSETQ. This CDR3 reads CASSLQGPTNTEAFF. CDR3 DNA: TGCGCCAGCAGCTTGCAGGGGCCAACGAACACTGAAGCTTTCTTT. The full variable domain, rest sourced from reference TRBV5-1 and TRBJ1-1, is KAGVTQTPRYLIKTRGQQVTLSCSPISGHRSVSWYQQTPGQGLQFLFEYFSETQRNKGNFPGRFSGRQFSNSRSEMNVSTLELGDSALYLCASSLQGPTNTEAFFGQGTRLTVV.

This clonotype was seen repeatedly, ten times or more. The V gene is TRBV20-1, the J gene TRBJ2-7, with unresolved D. V lost 3 bases, J lost 4 bases, and 16 bases lay in between. This CDR3 is built from 14 residues. Germline loops: CDR1 DFQATT, CDR2 SNEGSKA (reference sequence). This CDR3 reads CSARYSLGVYEQYF. CDR3 bases: TGCAGTGCTAGGTACTCACTCGGCGTGTACGAGCAGTACTTC.

This clonotype was detected many times. The chain combines TRBV6-1 with TRBJ2-7; D is unclear. V was trimmed by 7 bases and J by 2 bases, leaving 9 bases between them. Germline CDR1 reads MNHNS; CDR2 reads SASEGT. There are 12 residues in the CDR3. CDR3 DNA: TGTGCCAGCATGAACCCCACCTACGAGCAGTACTTC. This codes for CASMNPTYEQYF.

In its sample, this clonotype was seen many times. The chain carries TRBV20-1 and TRBJ2-5; no definite D call. Germline lookup yields CDR1 DFQATT and CDR2 SNEGSKA (reference sequence). Trimming left V 2 bases short and J 3 bases short, with 10 bases between. The CDR3 is 13 amino acids. The CDR3 loop reads CSARLLLKETQYF. The CDR3 coding sequence is TGCAGTGCTAGATTGCTCCTTAAAGAGACCCAGTACTTC.

Notes on this clonotype: Possible read error: a much larger clone is one base away. In this CDR3 the conserved last residue, phenylalanine or tryptophan, is missing, so a read error is likely. This chain connects TRBV20-1 to TRBJ2-5; 11 nucleotides align to TRBD2. Germline V gene lookup returns CDR1 DFQATT and CDR2 SNEGSKA (reference sequence). With 1 base clipped from V and 2 bases from J, the junction kept 3 bases outside the gene matches. The CDR3 extends over 15 amino acids. The CDR3 loop is CSARGLAGKQETQYI. The CDR3 DNA reads TGCAGTGCTAGAGGACTAGCGGGGAAGCAAGAGACCCAGTACATC.

In its sample, this clonotype was seen many times. The V and J genes are TRBV28 and TRBJ1-1; 7 bases are shared with TRBD1. Germline CDR1 and CDR2: MDHEN and SYDVKM. The CDR3 totals 12 residues. The J segment lost 11 bases and the V segment lost 2 bases, leaving 5 bases of the junction unmatched. CDR3 residues: CASSLPQGGAFF. The CDR3 DNA is TGTGCCAGCAGTTTACCGCAGGGGGGGGCTTTCTTT.

This clonotype was seen at least ten times. V gene TRBV7-9 combines with J gene TRBJ2-7; 8 nucleotides match TRBD2. The J segment lost 4 bases and the V segment lost 4 bases, leaving 6 bases of the junction unmatched. Germline loops: CDR1 SEHNR, CDR2 FQNEAQ (reference sequence). This CDR3 has 14 residues. The CDR3 coding sequence is TGTGCCAGCAGCTCAGCGGGAGAGCAATACGAGCAGTACTTC. It specifies CASSSAGEQYEQYF.

As for this clonotype: Just one base apart from a much larger clone, this may be a read error. The chain employs TRBV10-2 and TRBJ2-1; D may be TRBD2 (6 bases). Germline CDR1 and CDR2: WSHSY and SAAADI. The CDR3 consists of 16 residues. CDR3 loop: CASTLLVGGKYNEEFF. The CDR3 nucleotides read TGCGCCAGCACCTTACTCGTTGGCGGGAAATACAATGAGGAGTTCTTC.

This clonotype was found many times. The rearrangement links TRBV12-3 or TRBV12-4 to TRBJ1-4; 9 bases agree with TRBD1. Trimming cost V 6 bases and J 3 bases; bases outside gene matches: 11. The CDR3 is 17 amino acids. The CDR3 DNA is TGTGCCAGCAGGCCTACAGGGGGCGATTTGTCTAATGAAAAACTGTTTTTT. As protein: CASRPTGGDLSNEKLFF.

This clonotype occurred many times. J is TRBJ2-2 and V is TRBV24-1, with D unresolved. CDR1 KGHDR and CDR2 SFDVKD come from the germline V gene. The CDR3 is 16 residues long. V lost 4 bases and J 0 bases, leaving 11 bases between the germline ends. CDR3 DNA sequence: TGTGCCACCAGTGACCCTTACAGTGCGAACACCGGGGAGCTGTTTTTT. It codes for CATSDPYSANTGELFF.

This clonotype was seen a few times. The junction differs from germline at one of its ends, possibly a read error. The rearrangement links TRBV6-2 or TRBV6-3 to TRBJ1-1; 8 bases are shared with TRBD1. The CDR3 has 11 residues. Per the germline V gene, CDR1 is MNHEY and CDR2 is SVGEGT. CDR3 protein: CACRGRAEAFF. In DNA, the CDR3 is TGTGCCTGCAGGGGGCGAGCTGAAGCTTTCTTT.

This clonotype was recorded at least ten times. This chain links TRBV29-1 with TRBJ1-5; 8 nucleotides agree with TRBD1. With V trimmed by 6 bases and J by 0 bases, 4 bases remained unmatched. The CDR3 has 14 residues. Germline CDR1 reads SQVTM; CDR2 reads ANQGSEA. The CDR3 DNA reads TGCAGCGTCTCACAGGGGGGTAGCAATCAGCCCCAGCATTTT. Translated, it gives CSVSQGGSNQPQHF.

This clonotype was recorded at least ten times. This sequence joins TRBV2 and TRBJ2-7; D unresolved. This CDR3 region has 12 residues. The V gene lost 7 bases and the J gene lost 2 bases, with 9 bases spanning the gap. Germline-derived CDR1 and CDR2 are SNHLY and FYNNEI. The CDR3 region has the DNA TGTGCCAGCACTCAAGGAACCTACGAGCAGTACTTC. The encoded protein is CASTQGTYEQYF.

The table lists this clonotype with a few counts. With a much larger clone just one base away, this may be a read error. V and J are TRBV20-1 and TRBJ2-1; D not certain. Trimming removed 8 bases from V and 2 bases from J, with 7 bases in between. The germline V gene has CDR1 DFQATT and CDR2 SNEGSKA (reference sequence). There are 11 residues in the CDR3. This chain's CDR3 is CSCRTYNEQFF. CDR3 bases: TGCAGTTGTAGGACCTACAATGAGCAGTTCTTC.

This clonotype was recorded only once. The chain couples TRBV29-1 to TRBJ2-4; 11 nucleotides match TRBD2. The CDR3 covers 14 residues. Germline loops: CDR1 SQVTM, CDR2 ANQGSEA. V lost 6 bases to trimming and J lost 4 bases; unmatched junction nucleotides: 5. In DNA, the CDR3 is TGCAGCGTCGAGACTAGCGGGGCTAAAAACATTCAGTACTTC. It codes for CSVETSGAKNIQYF.

V and J are TRBV6-1 and TRBJ2-7, with no clear D. CDR1 and CDR2 (germline): MNHNS, SASEGT. The CDR3 consists of 15 residues. The V and J ends lost 4 bases and 4 bases respectively, with 17 bases between them. The CDR3: CASSVTLTARYEQYF. DNA of the CDR3: TGTGCCAGCAGTGTTACCCTAACAGCAAGGTACGAGCAGTACTTC.